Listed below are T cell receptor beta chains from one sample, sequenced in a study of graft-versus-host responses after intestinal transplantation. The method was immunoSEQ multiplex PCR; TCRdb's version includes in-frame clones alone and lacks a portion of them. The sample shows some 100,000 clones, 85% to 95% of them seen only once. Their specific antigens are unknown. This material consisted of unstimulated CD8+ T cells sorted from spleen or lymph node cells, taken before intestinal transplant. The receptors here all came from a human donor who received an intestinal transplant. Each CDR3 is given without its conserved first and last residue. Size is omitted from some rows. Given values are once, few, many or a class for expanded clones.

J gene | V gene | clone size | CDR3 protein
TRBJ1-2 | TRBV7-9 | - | ASTKETYGYT
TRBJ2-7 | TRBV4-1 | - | ASSLRASYEQY
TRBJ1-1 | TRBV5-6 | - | ASSPSGGAHMNTEAF
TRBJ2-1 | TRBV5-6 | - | ASTWGSGVYNEQF
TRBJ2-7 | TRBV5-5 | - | ASSLISPDEQY
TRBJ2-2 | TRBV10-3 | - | AISEMGEAETGELF
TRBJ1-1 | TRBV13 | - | ASSFMGGNTEAF
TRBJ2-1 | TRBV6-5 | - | ASSYFPGGSRNEQF
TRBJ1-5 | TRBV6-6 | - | ASSPGQADQPQH
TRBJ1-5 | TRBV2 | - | ASRQVNQPQH
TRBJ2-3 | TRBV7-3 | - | ASSLDGGGTDTQY
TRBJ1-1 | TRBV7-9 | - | ASSFALREAF
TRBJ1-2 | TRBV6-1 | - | ASSSSGQEGYT
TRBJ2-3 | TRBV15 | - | ATSETGTKSTDTQY
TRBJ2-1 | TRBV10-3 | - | AISDPNGVAGSGNNEQF
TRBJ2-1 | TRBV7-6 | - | ASSLVQGPPEEQF
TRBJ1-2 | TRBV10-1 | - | ASSESRTGSTGYT
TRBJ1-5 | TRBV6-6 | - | ASAEAQGQPQH
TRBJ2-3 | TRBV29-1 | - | SVGWTGEFYTQY
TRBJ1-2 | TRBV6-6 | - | ASSSNIRQGEGYT
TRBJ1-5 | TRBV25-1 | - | ASSEQNQPQH
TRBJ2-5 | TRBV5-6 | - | ASSFGSSTETQY
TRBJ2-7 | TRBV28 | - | ASSYGTGTYEQY
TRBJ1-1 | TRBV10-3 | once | AISAAPANTEAF
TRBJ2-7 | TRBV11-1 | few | ASSGGGYDSEQY
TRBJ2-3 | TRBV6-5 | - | ASSQTGGNTDTQY
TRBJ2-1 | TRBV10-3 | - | AISESSLAAYNEQF
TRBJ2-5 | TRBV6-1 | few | ASSGLAGGQETQY
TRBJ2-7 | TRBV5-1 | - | ASSLTTGGTYEQY
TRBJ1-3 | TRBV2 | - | ASLNPVSYGNTIY
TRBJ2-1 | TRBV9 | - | ASREGADHNEQF
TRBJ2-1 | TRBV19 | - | ASSLSSAVANEQF
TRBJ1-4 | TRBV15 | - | ATSSIGVELF